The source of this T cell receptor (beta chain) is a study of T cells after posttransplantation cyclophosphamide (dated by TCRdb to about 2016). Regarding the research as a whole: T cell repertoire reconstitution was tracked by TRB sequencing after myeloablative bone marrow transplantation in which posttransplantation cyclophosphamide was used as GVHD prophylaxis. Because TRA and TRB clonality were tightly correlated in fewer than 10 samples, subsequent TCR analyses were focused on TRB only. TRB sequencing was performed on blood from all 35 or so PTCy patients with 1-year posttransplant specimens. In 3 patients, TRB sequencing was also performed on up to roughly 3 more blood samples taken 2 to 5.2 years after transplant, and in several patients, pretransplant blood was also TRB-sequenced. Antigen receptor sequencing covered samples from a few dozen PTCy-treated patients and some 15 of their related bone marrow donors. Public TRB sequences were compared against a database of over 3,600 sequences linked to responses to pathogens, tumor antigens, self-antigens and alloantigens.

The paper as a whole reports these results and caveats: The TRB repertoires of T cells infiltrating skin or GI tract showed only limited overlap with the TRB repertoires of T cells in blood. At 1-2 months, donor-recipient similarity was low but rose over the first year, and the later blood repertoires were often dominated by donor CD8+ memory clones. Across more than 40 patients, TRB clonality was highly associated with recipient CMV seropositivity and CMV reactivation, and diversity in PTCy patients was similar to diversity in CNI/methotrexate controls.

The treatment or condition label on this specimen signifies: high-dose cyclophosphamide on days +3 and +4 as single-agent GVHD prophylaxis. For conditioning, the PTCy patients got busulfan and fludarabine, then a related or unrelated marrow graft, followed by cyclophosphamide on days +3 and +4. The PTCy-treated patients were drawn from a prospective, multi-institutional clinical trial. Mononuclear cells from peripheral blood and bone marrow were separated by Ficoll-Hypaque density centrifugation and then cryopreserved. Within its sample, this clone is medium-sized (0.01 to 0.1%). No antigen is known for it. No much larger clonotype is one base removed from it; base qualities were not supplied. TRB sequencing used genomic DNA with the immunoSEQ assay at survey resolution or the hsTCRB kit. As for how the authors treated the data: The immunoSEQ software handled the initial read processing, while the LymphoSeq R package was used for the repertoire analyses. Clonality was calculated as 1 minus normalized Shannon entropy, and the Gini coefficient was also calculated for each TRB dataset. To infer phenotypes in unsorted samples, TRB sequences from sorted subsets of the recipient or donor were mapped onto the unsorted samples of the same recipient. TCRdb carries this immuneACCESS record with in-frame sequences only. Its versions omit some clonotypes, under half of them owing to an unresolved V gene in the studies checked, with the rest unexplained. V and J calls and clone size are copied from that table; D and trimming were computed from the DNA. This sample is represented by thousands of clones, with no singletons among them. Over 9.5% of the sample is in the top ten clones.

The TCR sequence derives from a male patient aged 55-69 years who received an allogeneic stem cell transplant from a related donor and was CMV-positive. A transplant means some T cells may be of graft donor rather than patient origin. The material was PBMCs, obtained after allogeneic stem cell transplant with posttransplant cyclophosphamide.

Read as DNA, the sequence is TGCGCCAGCAGCCAAGTTGGTGTAGTAGGGAGGGGGTACAATGAGCAGTTCTTC. The translation is CASSQVGVVGRGYNEQFF. The sequence links TRBV4-3 to TRBJ2-1, with a weak D call of TRBD2 (7 bases match). Reading the germline V gene gives CDR1 LGHNA and CDR2 YSLEER. V sheds 1 base and J sheds 4 bases, leaving 20 bases between their ends. The CDR3 holds 18 amino acids from the cysteine to the phenylalanine. Only the CDR3 region is kept as DNA, spanning 54 bases read in frame from base 1.